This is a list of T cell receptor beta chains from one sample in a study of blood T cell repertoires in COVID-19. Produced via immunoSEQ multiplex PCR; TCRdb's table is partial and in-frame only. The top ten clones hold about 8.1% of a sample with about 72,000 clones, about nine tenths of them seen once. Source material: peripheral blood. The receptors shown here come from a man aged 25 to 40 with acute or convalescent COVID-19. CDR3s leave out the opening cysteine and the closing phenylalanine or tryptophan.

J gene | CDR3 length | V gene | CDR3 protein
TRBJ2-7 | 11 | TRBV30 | AWSVRSTNEQY
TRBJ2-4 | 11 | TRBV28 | AIWDRGKNIQY
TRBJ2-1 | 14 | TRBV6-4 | ASSDTPGTRWYEQF
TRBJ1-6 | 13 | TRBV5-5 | ASSRWTLNNSPLH
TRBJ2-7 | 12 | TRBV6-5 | ASSTTDSGYEQY
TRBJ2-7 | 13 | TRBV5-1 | ASSLSGGETYEQY
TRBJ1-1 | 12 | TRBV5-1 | ASSLAGMNTEAF
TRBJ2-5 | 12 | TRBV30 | AWRGNGQSQTQY
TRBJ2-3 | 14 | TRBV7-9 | ASSLREAGAADTQY
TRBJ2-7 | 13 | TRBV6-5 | ASSYGTGYRYEQY
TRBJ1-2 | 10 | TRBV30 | AWRQGADGYT
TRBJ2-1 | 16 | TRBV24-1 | ATCDLGANSGRAGEQF
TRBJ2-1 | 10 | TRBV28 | ASSLGLNEQF
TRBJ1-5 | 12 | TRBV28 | ASTTGGDNQPQH
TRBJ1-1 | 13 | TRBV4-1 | ASSQETGTGTEAF
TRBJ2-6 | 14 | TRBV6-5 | ASSYTYSSGANVLT
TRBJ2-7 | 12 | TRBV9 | ASSSRTGAYEQY
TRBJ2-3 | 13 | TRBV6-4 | ASSRLAGAIDTQY
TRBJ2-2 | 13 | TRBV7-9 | ASSSFSGTGGELF
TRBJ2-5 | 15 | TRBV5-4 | ASSLPGLAGNTETQY
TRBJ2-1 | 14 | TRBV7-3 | ASSLGLAGGPHEQF
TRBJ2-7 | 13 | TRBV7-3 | ASSPGLAGAVEQY
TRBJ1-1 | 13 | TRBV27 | ARLSSGALNTEAF
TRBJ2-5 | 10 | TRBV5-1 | ASRQGSETQY
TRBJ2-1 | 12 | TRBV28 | ASSTPSGYNEQF
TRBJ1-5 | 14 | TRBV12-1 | ASSSSETGADQPQH
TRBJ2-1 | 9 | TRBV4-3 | ASSQRDEQF
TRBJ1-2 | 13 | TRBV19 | ASSIDAGIFYGYT
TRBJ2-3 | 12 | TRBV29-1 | SALTRTSGDTQY
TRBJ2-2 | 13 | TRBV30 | AWRSTRRDTGELF
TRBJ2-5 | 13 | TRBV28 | ASSLFTHAEETQY
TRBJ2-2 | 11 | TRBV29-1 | SVVKVATGELF
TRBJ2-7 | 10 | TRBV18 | ASSLGRYEQY